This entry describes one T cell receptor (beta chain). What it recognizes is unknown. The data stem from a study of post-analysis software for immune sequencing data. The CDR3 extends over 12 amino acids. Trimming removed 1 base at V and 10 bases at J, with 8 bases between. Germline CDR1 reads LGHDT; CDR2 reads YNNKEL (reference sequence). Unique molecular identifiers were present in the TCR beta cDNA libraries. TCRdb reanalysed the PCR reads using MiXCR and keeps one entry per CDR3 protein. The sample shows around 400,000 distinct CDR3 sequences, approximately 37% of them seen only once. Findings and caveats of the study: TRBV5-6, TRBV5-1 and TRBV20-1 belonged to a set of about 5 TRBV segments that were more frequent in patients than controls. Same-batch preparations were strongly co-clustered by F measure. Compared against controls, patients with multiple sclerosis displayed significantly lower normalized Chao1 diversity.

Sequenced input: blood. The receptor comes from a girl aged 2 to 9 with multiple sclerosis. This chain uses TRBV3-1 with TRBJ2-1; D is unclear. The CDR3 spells CASSQVPAEQFF. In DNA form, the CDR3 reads TGTGCCAGCAGCCAAGTCCCAGCGGAGCAGTTCTTC.